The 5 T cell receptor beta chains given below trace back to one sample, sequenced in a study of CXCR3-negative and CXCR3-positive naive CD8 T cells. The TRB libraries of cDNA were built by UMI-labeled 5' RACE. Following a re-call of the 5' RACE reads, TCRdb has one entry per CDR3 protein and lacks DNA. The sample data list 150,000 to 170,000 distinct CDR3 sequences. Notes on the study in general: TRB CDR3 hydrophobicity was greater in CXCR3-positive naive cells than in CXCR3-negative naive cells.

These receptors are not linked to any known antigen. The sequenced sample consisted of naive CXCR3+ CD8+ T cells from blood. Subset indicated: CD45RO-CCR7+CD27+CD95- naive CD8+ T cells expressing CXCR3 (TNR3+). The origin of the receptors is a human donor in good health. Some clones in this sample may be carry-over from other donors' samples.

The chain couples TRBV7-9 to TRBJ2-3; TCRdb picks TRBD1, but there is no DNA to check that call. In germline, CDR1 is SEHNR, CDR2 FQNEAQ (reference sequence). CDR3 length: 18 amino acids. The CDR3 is CASSPRDSQYLNTDTQYF.

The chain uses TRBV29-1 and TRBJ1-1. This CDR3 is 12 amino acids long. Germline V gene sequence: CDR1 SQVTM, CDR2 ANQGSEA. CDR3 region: CSVLGLNTEAFF.

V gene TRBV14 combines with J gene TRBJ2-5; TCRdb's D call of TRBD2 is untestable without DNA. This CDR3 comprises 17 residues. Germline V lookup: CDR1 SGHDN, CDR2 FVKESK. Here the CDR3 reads CASSSRRGLAGRETQYF.

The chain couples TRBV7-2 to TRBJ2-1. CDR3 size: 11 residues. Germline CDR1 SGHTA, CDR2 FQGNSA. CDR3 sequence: CASSVIDEQFF.

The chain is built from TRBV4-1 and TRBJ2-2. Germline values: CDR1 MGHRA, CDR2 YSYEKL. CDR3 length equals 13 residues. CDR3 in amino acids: CASSQQVTGKLFF.